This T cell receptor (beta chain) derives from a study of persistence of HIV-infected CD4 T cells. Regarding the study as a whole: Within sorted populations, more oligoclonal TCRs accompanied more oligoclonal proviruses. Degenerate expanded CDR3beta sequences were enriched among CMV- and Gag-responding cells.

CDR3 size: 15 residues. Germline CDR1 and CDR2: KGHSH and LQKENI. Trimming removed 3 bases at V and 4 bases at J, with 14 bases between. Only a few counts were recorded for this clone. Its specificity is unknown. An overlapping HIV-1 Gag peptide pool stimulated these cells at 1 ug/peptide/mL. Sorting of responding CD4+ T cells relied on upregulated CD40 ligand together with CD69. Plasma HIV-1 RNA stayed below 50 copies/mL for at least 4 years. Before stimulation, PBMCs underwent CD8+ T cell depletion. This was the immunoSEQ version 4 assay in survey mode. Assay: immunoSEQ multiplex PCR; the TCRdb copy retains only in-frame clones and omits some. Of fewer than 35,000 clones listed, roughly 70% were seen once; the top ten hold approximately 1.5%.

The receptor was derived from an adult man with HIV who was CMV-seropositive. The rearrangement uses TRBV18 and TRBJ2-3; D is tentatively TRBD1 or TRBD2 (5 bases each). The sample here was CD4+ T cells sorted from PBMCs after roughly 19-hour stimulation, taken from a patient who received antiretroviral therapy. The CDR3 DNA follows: TGTGCCAGCTCACCGGCCCTTCGAGGGGCAGATACGCAGTATTTT. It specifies CASSPALRGADTQYF. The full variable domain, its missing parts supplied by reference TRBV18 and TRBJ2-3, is NAGVMQNPRHLVRRRGQEARLRCSPMKGHSHVYWYRQLPEEGLKFMVYLQKENIIDESGMPKERFSAEFPKEGPSILRIQQVVRGDSAAYFCASSPALRGADTQYFGPGTRLTVL.